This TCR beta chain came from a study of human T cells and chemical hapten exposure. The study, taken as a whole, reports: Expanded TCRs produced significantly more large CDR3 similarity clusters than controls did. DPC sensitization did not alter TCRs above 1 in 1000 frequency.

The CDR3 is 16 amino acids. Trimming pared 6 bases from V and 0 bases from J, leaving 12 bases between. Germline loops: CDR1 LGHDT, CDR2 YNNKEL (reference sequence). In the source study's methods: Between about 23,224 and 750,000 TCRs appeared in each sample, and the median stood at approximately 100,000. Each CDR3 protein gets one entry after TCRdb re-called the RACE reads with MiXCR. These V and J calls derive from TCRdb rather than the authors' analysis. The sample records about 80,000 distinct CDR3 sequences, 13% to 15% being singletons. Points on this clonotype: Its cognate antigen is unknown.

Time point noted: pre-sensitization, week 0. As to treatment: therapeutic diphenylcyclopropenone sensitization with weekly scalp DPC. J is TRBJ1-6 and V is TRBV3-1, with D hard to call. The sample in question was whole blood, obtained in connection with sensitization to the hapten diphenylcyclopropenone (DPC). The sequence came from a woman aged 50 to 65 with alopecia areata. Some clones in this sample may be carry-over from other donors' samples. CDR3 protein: CASSSGGSSYNSPLHF. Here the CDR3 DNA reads TGTGCCAGCAGTTCTGGAGGGAGCTCCTATAATTCACCCCTCCACTTT.